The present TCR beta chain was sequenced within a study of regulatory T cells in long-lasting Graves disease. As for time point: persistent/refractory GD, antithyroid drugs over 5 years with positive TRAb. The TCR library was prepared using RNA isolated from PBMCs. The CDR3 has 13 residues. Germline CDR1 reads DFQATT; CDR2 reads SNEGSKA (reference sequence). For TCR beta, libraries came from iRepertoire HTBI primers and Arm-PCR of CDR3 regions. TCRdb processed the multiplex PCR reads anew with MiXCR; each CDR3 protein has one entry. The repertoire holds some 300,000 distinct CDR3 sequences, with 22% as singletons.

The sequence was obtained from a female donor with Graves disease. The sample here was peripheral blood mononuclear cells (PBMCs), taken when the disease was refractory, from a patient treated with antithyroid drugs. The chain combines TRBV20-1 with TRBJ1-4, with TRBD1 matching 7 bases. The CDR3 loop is CSGQEATNEKLFF. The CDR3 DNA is TGCAGCGGACAGGAAGCAACTAATGAAAAACTGTTTTTT.